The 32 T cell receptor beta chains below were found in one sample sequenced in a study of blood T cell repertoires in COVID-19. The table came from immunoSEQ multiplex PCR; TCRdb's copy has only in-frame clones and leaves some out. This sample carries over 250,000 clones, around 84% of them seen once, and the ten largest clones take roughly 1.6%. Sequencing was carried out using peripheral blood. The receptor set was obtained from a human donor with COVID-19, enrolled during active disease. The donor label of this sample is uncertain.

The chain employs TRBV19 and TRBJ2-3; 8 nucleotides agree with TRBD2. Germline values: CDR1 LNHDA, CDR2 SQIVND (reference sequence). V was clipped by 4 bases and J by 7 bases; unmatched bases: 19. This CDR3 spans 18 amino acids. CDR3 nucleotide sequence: TGTGCCAGTAGTAGCCGTAGTAGCGGGATTAGACTCACGAATACGCAGTATTTT. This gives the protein CASSSRSSGIRLTNTQYF.

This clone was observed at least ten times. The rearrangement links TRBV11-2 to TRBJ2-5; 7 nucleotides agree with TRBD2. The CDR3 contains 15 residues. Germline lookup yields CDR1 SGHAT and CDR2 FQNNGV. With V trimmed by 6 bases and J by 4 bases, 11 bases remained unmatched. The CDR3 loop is CASRPGGGGGETQYF. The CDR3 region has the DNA TGTGCCAGCAGACCAGGTGGGGGGGGAGGAGAGACCCAGTACTTC.

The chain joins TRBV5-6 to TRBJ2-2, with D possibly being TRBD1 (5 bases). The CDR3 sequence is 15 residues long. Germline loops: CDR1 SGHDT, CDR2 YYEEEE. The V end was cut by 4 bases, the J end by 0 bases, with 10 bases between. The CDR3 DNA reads TGTGCCAGCAGCACCCAGGGCGCGAACACCGGGGAGCTGTTTTTT. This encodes CASSTQGANTGELFF.

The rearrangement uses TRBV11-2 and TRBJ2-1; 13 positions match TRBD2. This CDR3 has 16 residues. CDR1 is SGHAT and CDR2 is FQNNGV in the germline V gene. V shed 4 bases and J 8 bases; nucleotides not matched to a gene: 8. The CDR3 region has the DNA TGTGCCAGCAGCTCCCGGACTAGCGGGAGTGTGGATGAGCAGTTCTTC. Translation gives CASSSRTSGSVDEQFF.

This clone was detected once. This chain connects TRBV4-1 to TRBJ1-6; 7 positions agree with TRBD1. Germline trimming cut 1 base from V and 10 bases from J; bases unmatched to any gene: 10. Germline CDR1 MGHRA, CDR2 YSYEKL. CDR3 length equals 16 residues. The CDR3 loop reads CASSQGERQGESPLHF. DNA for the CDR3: TGCGCCAGCAGCCAAGGAGAGAGGCAGGGGGAGTCACCCCTCCACTTT.

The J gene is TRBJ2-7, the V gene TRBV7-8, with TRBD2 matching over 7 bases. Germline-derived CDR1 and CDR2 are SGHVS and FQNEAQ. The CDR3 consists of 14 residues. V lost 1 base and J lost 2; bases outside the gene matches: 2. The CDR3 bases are TGTGCCAGCAGCTTAGGGGGACTAACCTACGAGCAGTACTTC. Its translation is CASSLGGLTYEQYF.

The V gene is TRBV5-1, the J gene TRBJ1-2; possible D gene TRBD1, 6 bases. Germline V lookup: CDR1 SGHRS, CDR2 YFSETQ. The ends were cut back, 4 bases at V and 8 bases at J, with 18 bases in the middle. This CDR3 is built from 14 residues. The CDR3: CASSLDRPFGGYTF. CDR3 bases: TGCGCCAGCAGCCTAGACAGGCCCTTCGGGGGCTACACCTTC.

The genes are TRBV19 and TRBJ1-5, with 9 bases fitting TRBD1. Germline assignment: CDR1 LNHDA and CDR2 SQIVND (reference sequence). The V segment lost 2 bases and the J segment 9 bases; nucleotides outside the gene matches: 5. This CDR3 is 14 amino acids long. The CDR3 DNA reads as TGTGCCAGTAGTATACCGACAGGGGGAGGGCCCCAGCATTTT. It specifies CASSIPTGGGPQHF.

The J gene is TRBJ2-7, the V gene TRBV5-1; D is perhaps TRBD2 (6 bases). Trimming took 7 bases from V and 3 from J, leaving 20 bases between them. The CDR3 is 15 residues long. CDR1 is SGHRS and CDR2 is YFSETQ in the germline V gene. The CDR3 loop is CASSLDQTGVYEQYF. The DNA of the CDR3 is TGCGCCAGCTCGCTAGACCAGACGGGGGTCTACGAGCAGTACTTC.

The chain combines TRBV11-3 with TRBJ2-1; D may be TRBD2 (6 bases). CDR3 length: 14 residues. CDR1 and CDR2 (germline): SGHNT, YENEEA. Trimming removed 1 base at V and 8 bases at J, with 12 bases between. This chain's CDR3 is CASSLGPSADEQFF. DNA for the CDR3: TGTGCCAGCAGCTTAGGGCCTAGCGCTGATGAGCAGTTCTTC.

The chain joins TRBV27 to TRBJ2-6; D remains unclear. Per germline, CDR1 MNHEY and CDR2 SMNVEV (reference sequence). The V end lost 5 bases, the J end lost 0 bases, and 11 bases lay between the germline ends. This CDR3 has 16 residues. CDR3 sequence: CASSTQRSSGANVLTF. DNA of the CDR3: TGTGCCAGCAGTACCCAGCGCAGCTCTGGGGCCAACGTCCTGACTTTC.

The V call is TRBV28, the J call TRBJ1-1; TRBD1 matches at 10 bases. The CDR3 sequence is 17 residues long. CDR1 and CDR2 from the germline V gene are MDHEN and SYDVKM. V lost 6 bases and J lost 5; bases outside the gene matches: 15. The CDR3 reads CASSLQGTGVRGTEAFF. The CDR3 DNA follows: TGTGCCAGCAGCCTCCAAGGGACAGGGGTAAGAGGAACTGAAGCTTTCTTT. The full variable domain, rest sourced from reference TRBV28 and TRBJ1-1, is DVKVTQSSRYLVKRTGEKVFLECVQDMDHENMFWYRQDPGLGLRLIYFSYDVKMKEKGDIPEGYSVSREKKERFSLILESASTNQTSMYLCASSLQGTGVRGTEAFFGQGTRLTVV.

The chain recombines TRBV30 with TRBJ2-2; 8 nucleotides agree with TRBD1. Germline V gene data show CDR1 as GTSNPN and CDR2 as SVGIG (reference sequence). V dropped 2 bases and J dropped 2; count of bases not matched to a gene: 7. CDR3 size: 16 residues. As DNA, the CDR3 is TGTGCCTGGAGTCTCAGGACAGGGTCTAACACCGGGGAGCTGTTTTTT. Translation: CAWSLRTGSNTGELFF.

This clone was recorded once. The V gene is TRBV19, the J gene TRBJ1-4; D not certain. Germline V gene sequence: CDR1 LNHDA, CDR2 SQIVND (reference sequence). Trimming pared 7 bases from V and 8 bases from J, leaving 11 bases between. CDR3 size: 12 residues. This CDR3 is CASTQAGEKLFF. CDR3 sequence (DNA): TGTGCCAGTACCCAGGCGGGGGAAAAACTGTTTTTT.

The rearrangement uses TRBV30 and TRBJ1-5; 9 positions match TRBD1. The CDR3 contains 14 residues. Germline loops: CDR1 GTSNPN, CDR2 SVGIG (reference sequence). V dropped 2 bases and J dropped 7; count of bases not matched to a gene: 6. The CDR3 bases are TGTGCCTGGAGTCCGGACAGGGGAGGCCAGCCCCAGCATTTT. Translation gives CAWSPDRGGQPQHF. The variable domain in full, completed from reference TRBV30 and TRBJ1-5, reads SQTIHQWPATLVQPVGSPLSLECTVEGTSNPNLYWYRQAAGRGLQLLFYSVGIGQISSEVPQNLSASRPQDRQFILSSKKLLLSDSGFYLCAWSPDRGGQPQHFGDGTRLSIL.

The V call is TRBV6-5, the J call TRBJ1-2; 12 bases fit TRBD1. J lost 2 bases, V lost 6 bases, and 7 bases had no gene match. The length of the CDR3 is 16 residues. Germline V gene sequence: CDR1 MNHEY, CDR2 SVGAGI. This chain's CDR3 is CASRYPGQGANYGYTF. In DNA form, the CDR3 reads TGTGCCAGCAGGTACCCGGGACAGGGGGCGAACTATGGCTACACCTTC.

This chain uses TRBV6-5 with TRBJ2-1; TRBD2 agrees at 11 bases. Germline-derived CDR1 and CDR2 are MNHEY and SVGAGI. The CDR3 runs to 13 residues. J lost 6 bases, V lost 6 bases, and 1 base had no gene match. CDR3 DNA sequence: TGTGCCAGCAGAACTAGCGGGAGCAATGAGCAGTTCTTC. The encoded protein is CASRTSGSNEQFF.

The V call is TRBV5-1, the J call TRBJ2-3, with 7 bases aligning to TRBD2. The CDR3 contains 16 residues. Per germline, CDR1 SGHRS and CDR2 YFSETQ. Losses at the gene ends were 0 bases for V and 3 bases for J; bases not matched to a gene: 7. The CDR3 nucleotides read TGCGCCAGCAGCTTGGGAAGCGGGATGGAGACAGATACGCAGTATTTT. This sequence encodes CASSLGSGMETDTQYF.

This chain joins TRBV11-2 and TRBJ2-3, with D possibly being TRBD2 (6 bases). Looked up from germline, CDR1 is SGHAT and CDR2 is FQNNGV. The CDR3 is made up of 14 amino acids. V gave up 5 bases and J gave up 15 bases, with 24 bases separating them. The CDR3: CASSLSSAGRTRYF. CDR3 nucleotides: TGTGCCAGCAGCCTCTCCTCAGCGGGCCGGACGCGTTATTTT.

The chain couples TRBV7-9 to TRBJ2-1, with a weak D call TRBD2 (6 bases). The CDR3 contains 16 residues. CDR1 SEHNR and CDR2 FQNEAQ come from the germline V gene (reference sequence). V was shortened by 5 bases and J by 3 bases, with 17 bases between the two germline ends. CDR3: CASSEEGLRHYNEQFF. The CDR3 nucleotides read TGTGCCAGCAGCGAAGAGGGACTCCGCCACTACAATGAGCAGTTCTTC.

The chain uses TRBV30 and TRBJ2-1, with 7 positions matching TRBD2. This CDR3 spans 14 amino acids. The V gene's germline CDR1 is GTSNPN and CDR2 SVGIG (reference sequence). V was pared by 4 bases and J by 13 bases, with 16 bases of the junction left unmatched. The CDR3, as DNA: TGTGCCTGGAACTGGGGGGGGGACTCCGGGCCCCAGTTCTTC. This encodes CAWNWGGDSGPQFF.

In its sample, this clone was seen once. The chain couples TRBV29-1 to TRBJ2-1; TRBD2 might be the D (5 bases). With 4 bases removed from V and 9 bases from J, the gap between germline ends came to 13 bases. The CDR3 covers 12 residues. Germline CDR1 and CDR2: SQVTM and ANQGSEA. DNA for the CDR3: TGCAGCGTTGTTCGCTCGGCGGGTGAGCAGTTCTTC. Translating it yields CSVVRSAGEQFF.

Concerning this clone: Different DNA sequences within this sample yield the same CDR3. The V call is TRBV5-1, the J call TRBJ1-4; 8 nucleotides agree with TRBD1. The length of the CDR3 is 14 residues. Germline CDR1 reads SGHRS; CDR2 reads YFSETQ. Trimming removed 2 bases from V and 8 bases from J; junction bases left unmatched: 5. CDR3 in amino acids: CASSFGQGREKLFF. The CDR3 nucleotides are TGCGCCAGCAGCTTCGGACAGGGTCGGGAAAAACTGTTTTTT.

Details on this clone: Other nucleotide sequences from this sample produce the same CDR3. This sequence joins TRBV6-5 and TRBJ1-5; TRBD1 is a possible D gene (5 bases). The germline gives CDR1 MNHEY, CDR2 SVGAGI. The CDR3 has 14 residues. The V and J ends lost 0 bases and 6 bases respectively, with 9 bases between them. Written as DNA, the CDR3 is TGTGCCAGCAGTTACTCCGGGGGGGGTCAGCCCCAGCATTTT. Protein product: CASSYSGGGQPQHF.

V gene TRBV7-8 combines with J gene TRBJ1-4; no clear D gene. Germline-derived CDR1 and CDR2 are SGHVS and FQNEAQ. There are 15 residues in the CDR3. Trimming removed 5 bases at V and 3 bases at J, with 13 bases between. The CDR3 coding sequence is TGTGCCAGCAGCCCCCGGGTGGGTGCTAATGAAAAACTGTTTTTT. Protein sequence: CASSPRVGANEKLFF.

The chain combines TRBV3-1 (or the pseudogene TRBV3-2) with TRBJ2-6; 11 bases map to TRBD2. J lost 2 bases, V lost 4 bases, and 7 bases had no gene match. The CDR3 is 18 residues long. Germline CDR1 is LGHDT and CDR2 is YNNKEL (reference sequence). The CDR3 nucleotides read TGTGCCAGCAGCCCTTTACTAGCGGGAGCTGCTGGGGCCAACGTCCTGACTTTC. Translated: CASSPLLAGAAGANVLTF.

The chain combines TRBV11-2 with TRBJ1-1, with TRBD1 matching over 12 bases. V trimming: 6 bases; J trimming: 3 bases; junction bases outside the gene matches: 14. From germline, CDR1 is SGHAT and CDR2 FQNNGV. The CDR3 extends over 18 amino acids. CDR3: CASSFLPGQGARYTEAFF. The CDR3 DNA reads TGTGCCAGCAGTTTTCTGCCGGGACAGGGGGCGAGGTACACTGAAGCTTTCTTT. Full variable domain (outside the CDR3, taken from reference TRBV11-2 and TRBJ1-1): EAGVAQSPRYKIIEKRQSVAFWCNPISGHATLYWYQQILGQGPKLLIQFQNNGVVDDSQLPKDRFSAERLKGVDSTLKIQPAKLEDSAVYLCASSFLPGQGARYTEAFFGQGTRLTVV.

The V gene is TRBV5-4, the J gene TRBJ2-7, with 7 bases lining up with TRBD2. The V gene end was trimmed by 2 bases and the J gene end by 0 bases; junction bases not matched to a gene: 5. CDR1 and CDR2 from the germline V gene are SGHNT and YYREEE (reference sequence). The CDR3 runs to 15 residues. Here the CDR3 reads CASSLGRETSYEQYF. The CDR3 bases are TGTGCCAGCAGCTTAGGGCGGGAGACCTCCTACGAGCAGTACTTC. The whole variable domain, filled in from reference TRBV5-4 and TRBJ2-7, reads ETGVTQSPTHLIKTRGQQVTLRCSSQSGHNTVSWYQQALGQGPQFIFQYYREEENGRGNFPPRFSGLQFPNYSSELNVNALELDDSALYLCASSLGRETSYEQYFGPGTRLTVT.

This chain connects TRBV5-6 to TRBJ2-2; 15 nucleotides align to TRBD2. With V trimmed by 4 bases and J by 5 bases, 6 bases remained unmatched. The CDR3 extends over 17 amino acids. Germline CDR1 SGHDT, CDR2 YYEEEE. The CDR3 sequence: CASSQGLAGGRTGELFF. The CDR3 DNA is TGTGCCAGCAGCCAAGGACTAGCGGGAGGGAGGACCGGGGAGCTGTTTTTT.

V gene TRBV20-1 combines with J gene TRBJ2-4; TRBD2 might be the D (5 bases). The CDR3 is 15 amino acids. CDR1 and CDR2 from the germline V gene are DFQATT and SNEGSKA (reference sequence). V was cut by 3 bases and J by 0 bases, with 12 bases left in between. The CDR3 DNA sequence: TGCAGTGCTAGTAAGTTCGGGGAAGCCAAAAACATTCAGTACTTC. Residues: CSASKFGEAKNIQYF.

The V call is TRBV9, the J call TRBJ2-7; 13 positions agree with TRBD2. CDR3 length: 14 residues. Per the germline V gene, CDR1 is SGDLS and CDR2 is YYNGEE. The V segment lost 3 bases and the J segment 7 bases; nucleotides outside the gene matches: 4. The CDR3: CASSGTSGSGEQYF. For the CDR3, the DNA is TGTGCCAGCAGCGGGACTAGCGGGAGTGGTGAGCAGTACTTC.

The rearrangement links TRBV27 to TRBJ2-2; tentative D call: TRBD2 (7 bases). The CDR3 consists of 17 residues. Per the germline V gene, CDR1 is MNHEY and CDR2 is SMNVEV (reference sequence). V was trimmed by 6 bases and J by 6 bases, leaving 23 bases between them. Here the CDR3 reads CASRQIGEGGASGELFF. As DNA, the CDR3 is TGTGCCAGCAGACAAATTGGGGAGGGGGGCGCGTCCGGGGAGCTGTTTTTT.